These T cell receptor beta chains were read from a single sample in a study of CD8 T cells in Susac syndrome. TCRdb itself ran the immunoSEQ multiplex PCR reads through MiXCR, one entry per CDR3 protein. The data contain about 300,000 distinct CDR3 sequences, 92% of them singletons. Input material: CD4+ T cells from PBMCs. The source of these receptors is a human donor with multiple sclerosis. The CDR3 runs from the conserved cysteine through the conserved F or W.

j_gene	v_gene	CDR3aa
TRBJ1-4	TRBV27	CASSLSNAIATNEKLFF
TRBJ2-7	TRBV6-1	CASSGQGTVLYEQYF
TRBJ2-1	TRBV7-8	CASSSRAVGDRAYNEQFF
TRBJ2-3	TRBV20-1	CAGVSTDTQYF
TRBJ2-7	TRBV25-1	CASSTLAPSYEQYF
TRBJ1-1	TRBV5-8	CASSLQGTLNTEAFF
TRBJ2-1	TRBV5-1	CASSLDGSGYNEQFF
TRBJ1-1	TRBV11-3	CASSKDPTGKWIEAFF
TRBJ1-5	TRBV2	CASGPWTEGNQPQHF
TRBJ2-5	TRBV12-3/TRBV12-4	CASSFQGPQETQYF
TRBJ2-2	TRBV20-1	CSAGTATGELFF
TRBJ2-7	TRBV9	CASSVSGAGREQYF
TRBJ1-4	TRBV6-2/TRBV6-3	CASSLESGQKLFF
TRBJ1-1	TRBV28	CASRPGQGEPLNTEAFF
TRBJ1-2	TRBV6-5	CASSGQETNYGYTF
TRBJ2-3	TRBV12-3/TRBV12-4	CASSPAGSTDTQYF
TRBJ2-5	TRBV18	CASSSGTGSTQYF
TRBJ2-1	TRBV7-9	CASIRQGPPFEQFF
TRBJ1-2	TRBV7-9	CASSSFGIEHGYTF
TRBJ2-1	TRBV4-1	CASSQGDGVSYNEQFF
TRBJ2-5	TRBV9	CASSVGQSETQYF
TRBJ2-1	TRBV19	CASSGAGADNEQFF
TRBJ2-4	TRBV29-1	CSVGRTEGNIQYF
TRBJ2-7	TRBV29-1	CSVEKGKGLAGGEQYF
TRBJ2-3	TRBV11-2	CASSFRGGGAEVDTQYF
TRBJ1-2	TRBV7-2	CASSLDYRTSGYTF
TRBJ1-6	TRBV12-3/TRBV12-4	CASKRDQTKTSPLHF
TRBJ2-5	TRBV7-3	CASSSTSYETQYF